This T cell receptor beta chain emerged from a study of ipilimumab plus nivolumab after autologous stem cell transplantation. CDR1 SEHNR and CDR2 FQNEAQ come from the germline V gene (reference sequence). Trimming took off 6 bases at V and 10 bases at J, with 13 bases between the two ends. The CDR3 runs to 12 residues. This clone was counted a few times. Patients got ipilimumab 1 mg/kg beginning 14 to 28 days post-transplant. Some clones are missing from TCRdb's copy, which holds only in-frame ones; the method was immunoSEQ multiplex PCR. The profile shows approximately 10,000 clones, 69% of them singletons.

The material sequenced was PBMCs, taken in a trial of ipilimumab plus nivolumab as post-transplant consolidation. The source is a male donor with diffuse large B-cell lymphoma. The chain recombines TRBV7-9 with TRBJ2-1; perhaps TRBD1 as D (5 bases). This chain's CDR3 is CASSHQGVEQFF. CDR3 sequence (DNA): TGTGCCAGCAGTCATCAGGGTGTGGAGCAGTTCTTC.